This T cell receptor (beta chain) was captured by sequencing in a study of PD-L1 blockade in urothelial cancer. Overall study results and limits: Clonality of blood TCR below the median before treatment predicted better survival.

The CDR3 runs to 13 residues. V was pared by 1 base and J by 6 bases, with 2 bases of the junction left unmatched. Per the germline V gene, CDR1 is GTSNPN and CDR2 is SVGIG (reference sequence). Libraries were prepared by immunoSEQ multiplex PCR; TCRdb keeps only in-frame clonotypes and omits some of them. The repertoire consists of about 82,000 clones, with roughly 82% occurring once and the leading ten covering 8% to 10%. As for this clone: What it binds is not known.

Each patient's cancer was a locally advanced or metastatic urothelial carcinoma. The chain links TRBV30 to TRBJ1-2, with 10 bases lining up with TRBD1. The sequences come from PBMCs, collected around atezolizumab (anti-PD-L1) treatment. This receptor was obtained from a man aged 70 or older with urothelial cancer. Here the CDR3 reads CAWSGDRGNGYTF. Here the CDR3 DNA reads TGTGCCTGGAGTGGGGACAGGGGTAATGGCTACACCTTC.